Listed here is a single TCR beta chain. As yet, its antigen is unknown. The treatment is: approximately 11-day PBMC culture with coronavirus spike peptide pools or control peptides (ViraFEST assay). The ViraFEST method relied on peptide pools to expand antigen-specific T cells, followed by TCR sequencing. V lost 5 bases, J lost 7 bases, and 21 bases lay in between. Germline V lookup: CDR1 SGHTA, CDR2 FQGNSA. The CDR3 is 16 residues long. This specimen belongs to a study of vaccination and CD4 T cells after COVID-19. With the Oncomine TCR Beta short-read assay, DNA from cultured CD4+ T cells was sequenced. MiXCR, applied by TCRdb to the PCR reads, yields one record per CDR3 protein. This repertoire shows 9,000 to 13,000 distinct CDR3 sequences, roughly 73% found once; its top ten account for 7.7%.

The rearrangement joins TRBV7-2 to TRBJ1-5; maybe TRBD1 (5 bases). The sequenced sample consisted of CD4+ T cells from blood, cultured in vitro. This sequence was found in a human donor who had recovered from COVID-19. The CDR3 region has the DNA TGTGCCAGCAGCCCCGTCCTACTCCAGGGTACCCAGCCCCAGCATTTT. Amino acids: CASSPVLLQGTQPQHF. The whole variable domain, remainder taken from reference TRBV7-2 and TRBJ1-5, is GAGVSQSPSNKVTEKGKDVELRCDPISGHTALYWYRQSLGQGLEFLIYFQGNSAPDKSGLPSDRFSAERTGGSVSTLTIQRTQQEDSAVYLCASSPVLLQGTQPQHFGDGTRLSIL.